The 23 T cell receptor beta chains in this list originate from one sample, sequenced in a study of cytomegalovirus exposure and HLA in healthy donors. In the PCR, 60 Vbeta and 13 Jbeta primers were used. Clones were read by immunoSEQ multiplex PCR, and TCRdb kept only the in-frame ones, dropping some. The sample includes 90,000 to 130,000 clones, approximately 70% of them seen just once. The sample consisted of PBMCs. All receptors derive from a young man in good health and CMV-seropositive.

This chain uses TRBV28 with TRBJ1-1, with TRBD1 as a possible D gene (6 bases). From germline, CDR1 is MDHEN and CDR2 SYDVKM. V gave up 3 bases and J gave up 4 bases, with 12 bases separating them. The CDR3 consists of 14 residues. The CDR3 bases are TGTGCCAGCAGTTTTTTCGACAGGTTCACTGAAGCTTTCTTT. This encodes CASSFFDRFTEAFF.

The chain employs TRBV12-2 and TRBJ2-1; the table's TRBD2 call for D was not verified on the DNA. TRBV12-2 is reported as a pseudogene. The CDR3 consists of 14 residues. The CDR3: CASRLDRGGGEQFF. The CDR3 bases are TGTGCAAGTCGCTTAGATAGGGGGGGCGGCGAGCAGTTCTTC.

V gene TRBV7-3 combines with J gene TRBJ2-3, with D tentatively TRBD2 (6 bases). Trimming stripped 3 bases from V and 3 bases from J, with 13 bases between. The CDR3 runs 15 residues. CDR1 and CDR2 from the germline V gene are SGHTA and FQGTGA. The CDR3 sequence: CASSLAGKGTDTQYF. CDR3 in DNA: TGTGCCAGCAGCTTGGCGGGAAAGGGGACAGATACGCAGTATTTT. Drawing the rest from reference TRBV7-3 and TRBJ2-3, the complete variable domain is GAGVSQTPSNKVTEKGKYVELRCDPISGHTALYWYRQSLGQGPEFLIYFQGTGAADDSGLPNDRFFAVRPEGSVSTLKIQRTERGDSAVYLCASSLAGKGTDTQYFGPGTRLTVL.

J is TRBJ1-6 and V is TRBV5-1, with D possibly being TRBD1 (5 bases). Trimming pared 0 bases from V and 7 bases from J, leaving 17 bases between. The CDR3 has 17 residues. The germline CDR1 and CDR2 sequences are SGHRS and YFSETQ. CDR3 DNA sequence: TGCGCCAGCAGCTTGGAGGACCCCAGGGCAACAAATTCACCCCTCCACTTT. Translating it yields CASSLEDPRATNSPLHF.

This chain connects TRBV27 to TRBJ1-2; 7 bases are shared with TRBD1. The length of the CDR3 is 13 residues. After removal of 2 bases from V and 7 bases from J, the junction contained 4 bases not matched to a gene. CDR1 and CDR2 (germline): MNHEY, SMNVEV (reference sequence). The CDR3 DNA reads TGTGCCAGCAGTTTAGTAGGGGGCGGTGGCTACACCTTC. Translating gives CASSLVGGGGYTF.

The genes are TRBV10-3 and TRBJ2-3; TRBD1 aligns across 11 bases. Germline CDR1 ENHRY, CDR2 SYGVKD. The V segment lost 1 base and the J segment 4 bases; nucleotides outside the gene matches: 1. CDR3 length: 15 residues. CDR3 nucleotide sequence: TGTGCCATCAGTGAGTTGGGACAGGGGGCAGATACGCAGTATTTT. It codes for CAISELGQGADTQYF.

The chain recombines TRBV6-6 with TRBJ2-1, with 7 bases identical to TRBD2. The CDR3 loop spans 16 amino acids. Germline V gene data show CDR1 as MNHNY and CDR2 as SVGAGI (reference sequence). Trimming removed 4 bases from V and 2 bases from J; junction bases left unmatched: 8. As DNA, the CDR3 is TGTGCCAGCAGTTTCTCTCCAGCGGGACCCTACAATGAGCAGTTCTTC. This translates into CASSFSPAGPYNEQFF.

This clone was observed once. The chain links TRBV11-2 to TRBJ2-3; 7 nucleotides align to TRBD1. The trim removed 4 bases at V and 0 bases at J, leaving 10 bases unmatched. The CDR3 sequence is 17 residues long. The germline CDR1 and CDR2 sequences are SGHAT and FQNNGV. The CDR3 loop is CASSSNTGVSSTDTQYF. The CDR3 coding sequence is TGTGCCAGCAGCTCTAACACAGGGGTTTCTAGCACAGATACGCAGTATTTT.

This clone was picked up a small number of times. The chain's CDR3 is CASSESPPTGSSYEQYF. CDR3 bases: TGTGCCAGCAGTGAAAGCCCCCCAACAGGGAGCTCCTACGAGCAGTACTTC. The J gene is TRBJ2-7, the V gene TRBV25-1; possible D gene TRBD1, 6 bases. V lost 2 bases to trimming and J lost 0 bases, with 17 bases between them. CDR1 MGHDK and CDR2 SYGVNS come from the germline V gene. CDR3 length: 17 amino acids.

J is TRBJ2-1 and V is TRBV9; 7 nucleotides match TRBD2. The CDR3 consists of 14 residues. J lost 9 bases, V lost 7 bases, and 13 bases had no gene match. CDR1 is SGDLS, CDR2 YYNGEE, per germline. This CDR3 is CASAAGEFSSEQFF. Written as DNA, the CDR3 is TGTGCCAGCGCCGCGGGGGAGTTTAGTAGTGAGCAGTTCTTC.

The chain uses TRBV9 and TRBJ2-3; TRBD2 aligns across 8 bases. The length of the CDR3 is 14 residues. With V trimmed by 2 bases and J by 5 bases, 4 bases remained unmatched. Germline CDR1 reads SGDLS; CDR2 reads YYNGEE. In nucleotides, the CDR3 is TGTGCCAGCAGCGTGGTCGGGAGGGAAGATACGCAGTATTTT. The encoded protein is CASSVVGREDTQYF.

The chain carries TRBV4-1 and TRBJ1-5, with 9 bases that match TRBD1. Trimming cost V 3 bases and J 3 bases; bases outside gene matches: 12. CDR1 and CDR2 from the germline V gene are MGHRA and YSYEKL. The length of the CDR3 is 18 residues. CDR3 nucleotide sequence: TGCGCCAGCAGCCAGAACCCACAGGGGGCCCTGATCAATCAGCCCCAGCATTTT. This codes for CASSQNPQGALINQPQHF.

V usage is TRBV5-4 and J usage is TRBJ1-1; 9 nucleotides match TRBD1. J was trimmed by 10 bases and V by 0 bases; bases with no gene match: 4. The CDR3 is 13 residues long. Germline V CDR1 and CDR2: SGHNT, YYREEE (reference sequence). CDR3 sequence: CASSLGDRDGAFF. CDR3 DNA: TGTGCCAGCAGCTTGGGGGACAGGGACGGAGCTTTCTTT.

V is TRBV21-1 and J is TRBJ2-7; the table's D call, TRBD1, has no DNA check behind it. TRBV21-1 is a recognized pseudogene. The CDR3 loop spans 19 amino acids. In nucleotides, the CDR3 is TGTGCCAGCGCCAAGCCCCAGGGACAGCTATACGACCACTCCTACGAGCAGTACGTC. This translates into CASAKPQGQLYDHSYEQYV.

The V and J genes are TRBV6-1 and TRBJ1-5; tentative D call: TRBD1 (6 bases). Germline V gene sequence: CDR1 MNHNS, CDR2 SASEGT. The CDR3 length is 15 residues. V was trimmed by 5 bases and J by 6 bases, leaving 17 bases between them. For the CDR3, the DNA is TGTGCCAGCAGTCGACAGGAGCGACTCAGTCAGCCCCAGCATTTT. Translation gives CASSRQERLSQPQHF.

A word on this clone: An end of the junction differs from the germline gene, which may be a read error. This chain links TRBV25-1 with TRBJ2-1, with 9 bases matching TRBD2. Germline V lookup: CDR1 MGHDK, CDR2 SYGVNS. This CDR3 is 18 amino acids long. Here the CDR3 DNA reads TGTGCCAGCAGCGAATTCTTTGTCGGCGGGAGGGCCAGAAATGAGCAGTTCTTC. This encodes CASSEFFVGGRARNEQFF.

The sample holds a few counts of this clone. The chain is built from TRBV7-2 and TRBJ1-2, with 10 bases lining up with TRBD1. This CDR3 spans 15 amino acids. Germline lookup yields CDR1 SGHTA and CDR2 FQGNSA. Germline trimming cut 5 bases from V and 2 bases from J; bases unmatched to any gene: 5. CDR3 bases: TGTGCCAGCAGCGCGGACAGGGGGTCAAACTATGGCTACACCTTC. Residues: CASSADRGSNYGYTF.

This chain connects TRBV28 to TRBJ1-4; TRBD1 aligns across 7 bases. Trimming at V came to 2 bases and at J to 3 bases, leaving 12 bases not matched to a gene. Germline loops: CDR1 MDHEN, CDR2 SYDVKM. The length of the CDR3 is 18 residues. The CDR3 reads CASSLLTGTALPNEKLFF. As DNA, the CDR3 is TGTGCCAGCAGTTTACTGACCGGGACAGCGCTGCCTAATGAAAAACTGTTTTTT.

The rearrangement links TRBV6-1 to TRBJ2-2, with 7 bases identical to TRBD1. Unmatched junction bases numbered 14, after V lost 10 bases and J lost 6 bases. Germline values: CDR1 MNHNS, CDR2 SASEGT. The CDR3 spans 15 residues. The CDR3 loop is CAIPDRAVKAGELFF. The CDR3 nucleotides are TGTGCCATTCCTGACAGGGCGGTCAAGGCCGGGGAGCTGTTTTTT.

This clone was counted a few times. CDR3 in amino acids: CASSIPRVWATNEKLFF. Written as DNA, the CDR3 is TGTGCCAGTAGTATCCCCAGGGTATGGGCAACTAATGAAAAACTGTTTTTT. The rearrangement uses TRBV19 and TRBJ1-4; tentative D call: TRBD1 (5 bases). The CDR3 loop spans 17 amino acids. The V gene's germline CDR1 is LNHDA and CDR2 SQIVND (reference sequence). With 3 bases removed from V and 0 bases from J, the gap between germline ends came to 14 bases.

The chain is built from TRBV5-1 and TRBJ2-7; 11 bases align to TRBD2. This CDR3 comprises 16 residues. Germline V gene sequence: CDR1 SGHRS, CDR2 YFSETQ. Trimming cost V 4 bases and J 1 base; bases outside gene matches: 7. The CDR3 reads CASSTTTSGISYEQYF. The CDR3 DNA reads as TGCGCCAGCAGCACCACGACTAGCGGGATTTCCTACGAGCAGTACTTC. Drawing the rest from reference TRBV5-1 and TRBJ2-7, the complete variable domain is KAGVTQTPRYLIKTRGQQVTLSCSPISGHRSVSWYQQTPGQGLQFLFEYFSETQRNKGNFPGRFSGRQFSNSRSEMNVSTLELGDSALYLCASSTTTSGISYEQYFGPGTRLTVT.

The J gene is TRBJ2-1, the V gene TRBV4-3; weak D call: TRBD1 (6 bases). Deletions cut 5 bases from V and 2 bases from J, with 13 bases between. Germline CDR1 is LGHNA and CDR2 is YSLEER. CDR3 length equals 15 residues. The CDR3 region is CASSRAGEPYNEQFF. Here the CDR3 DNA reads TGCGCCAGCAGCAGGGCAGGGGAGCCCTACAATGAGCAGTTCTTC.

V and J are TRBV7-6 and TRBJ2-1, with 9 bases aligning to TRBD2. Germline V gives CDR1 SGHVS, CDR2 FNYEAQ. V trimming: 3 bases; J trimming: 0 bases; junction bases outside the gene matches: 6. The CDR3 covers 17 residues. DNA of the CDR3: TGTGCCAGCAGCTTCGAGGCGGGGGGGAGCTCCTACAATGAGCAGTTCTTC. Residues: CASSFEAGGSSYNEQFF.